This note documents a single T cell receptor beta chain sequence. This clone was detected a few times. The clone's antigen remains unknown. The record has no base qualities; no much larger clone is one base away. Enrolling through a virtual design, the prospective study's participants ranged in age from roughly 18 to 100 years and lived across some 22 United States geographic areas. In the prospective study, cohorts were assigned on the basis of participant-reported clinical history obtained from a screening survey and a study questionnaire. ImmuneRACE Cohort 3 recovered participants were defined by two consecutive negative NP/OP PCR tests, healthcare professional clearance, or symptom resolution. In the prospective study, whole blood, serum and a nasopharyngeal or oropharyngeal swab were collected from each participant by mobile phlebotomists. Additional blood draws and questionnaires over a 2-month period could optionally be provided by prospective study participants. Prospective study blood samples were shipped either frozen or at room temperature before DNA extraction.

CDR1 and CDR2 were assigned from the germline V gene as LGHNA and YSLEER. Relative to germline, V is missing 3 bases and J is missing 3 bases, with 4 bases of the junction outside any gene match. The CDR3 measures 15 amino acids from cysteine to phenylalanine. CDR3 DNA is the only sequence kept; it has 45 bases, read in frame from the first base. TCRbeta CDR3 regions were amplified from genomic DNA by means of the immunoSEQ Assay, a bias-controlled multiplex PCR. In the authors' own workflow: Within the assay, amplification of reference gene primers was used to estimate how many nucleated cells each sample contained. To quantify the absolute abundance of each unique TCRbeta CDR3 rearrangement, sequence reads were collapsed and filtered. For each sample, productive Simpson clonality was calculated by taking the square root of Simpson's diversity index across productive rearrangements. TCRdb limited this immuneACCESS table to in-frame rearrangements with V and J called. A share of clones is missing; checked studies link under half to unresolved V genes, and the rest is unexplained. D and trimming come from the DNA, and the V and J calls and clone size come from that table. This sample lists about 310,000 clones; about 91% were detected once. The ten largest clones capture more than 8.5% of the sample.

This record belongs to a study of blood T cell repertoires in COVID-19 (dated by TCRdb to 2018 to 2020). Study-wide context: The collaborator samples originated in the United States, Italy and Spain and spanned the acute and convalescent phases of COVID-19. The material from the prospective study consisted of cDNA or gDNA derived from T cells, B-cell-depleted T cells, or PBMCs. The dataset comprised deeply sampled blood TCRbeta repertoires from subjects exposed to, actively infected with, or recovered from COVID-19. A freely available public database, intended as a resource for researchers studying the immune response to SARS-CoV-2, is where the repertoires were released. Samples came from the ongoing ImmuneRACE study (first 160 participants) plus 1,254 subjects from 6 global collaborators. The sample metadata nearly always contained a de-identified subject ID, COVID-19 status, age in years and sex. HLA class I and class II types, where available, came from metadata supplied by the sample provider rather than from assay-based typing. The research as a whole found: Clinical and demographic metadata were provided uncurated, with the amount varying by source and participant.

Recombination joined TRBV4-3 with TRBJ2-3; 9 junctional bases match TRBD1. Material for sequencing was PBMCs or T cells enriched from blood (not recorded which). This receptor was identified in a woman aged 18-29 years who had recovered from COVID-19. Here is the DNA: TGCGCCAGCAGCCAGGGGACAGGGAAGACAGATACGCAGTATTTT. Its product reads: CASSQGTGKTDTQYF.